A selection of T cell receptor beta chains follows, all from one sample in a study of beta chain features in type 1 diabetes. Profiled with immunoSEQ multiplex PCR; TCRdb holds only in-frame clones, not every one. The sample consists of some 250,000 clones, around 14% of them appearing once. The sequenced material came from naive CD4+ T cells from blood. These receptors all stem from a man aged 25-40 years with type 1 diabetes. Each CDR3 is given with its conserved first and last residue. Fields, in order: clone size, D gene, V gene, J gene, CDR3 protein, CDR3 DNA. The D gene is left open where the match is weak. The size entry is marked missing in some rows and otherwise reads once, few, many or a size class.

few	-	TRBV6-5	TRBJ1-1	CASSSPRLSTEAFF	TGTGCCAGCAGTTCCCCGAGATTGAGCACTGAAGCTTTCTTT
-	-	TRBV14	TRBJ1-1	CASSRGGWRYTEAFF	TGTGCCAGCAGCCGAGGGGGATGGCGGTACACTGAAGCTTTCTTT
few	TRBD2	TRBV9	TRBJ2-1	CASGAMGGGAVEQFF	TGTGCCAGCGGAGCCATGGGCGGGGGGGCCGTTGAGCAGTTCTTC
few	TRBD1	TRBV2	TRBJ1-5	CASSEAPGTGGSQPQHF	TGTGCCAGCAGTGAAGCGCCGGGGACAGGGGGCTCTCAGCCCCAGCATTTT
few	TRBD2	TRBV6-5	TRBJ2-1	CASSRGLVPYNEQFF	TGTGCCAGCAGTCGCGGACTAGTCCCCTACAATGAGCAGTTCTTC
few	TRBD1	TRBV7-9	TRBJ1-2	CASSLATGANYGYTF	TGTGCCAGCAGCTTAGCGACAGGGGCCAACTATGGCTACACCTTC
few	TRBD1	TRBV4-1	TRBJ2-3	CASSQDWTGGTDTQYF	TGCGCCAGCAGCCAAGATTGGACAGGGGGCACAGATACGCAGTATTTT
few	TRBD1	TRBV18	TRBJ1-2	CASSPGQDHYGYTF	TGTGCCAGCTCACCCGGACAGGATCACTATGGCTACACCTTC
-	-	TRBV5-5	TRBJ2-5	CASSLTWSQSKTQYF	TGTGCCAGCAGCTTGACCTGGTCCCAGTCGAAGACCCAGTACTTC
few	-	TRBV6-1	TRBJ1-6	CASSEGWGFGSPLHF	TGTGCCAGCAGTGAAGGGTGGGGCTTCGGTTCACCCCTCCACTTT
few	-	TRBV4-1	TRBJ1-2	CASSQDPRQRYGYTF	TGCGCCAGCAGCCAAGATCCGCGGCAAAGATATGGCTACACCTTC
-	-	TRBV7-9	TRBJ1-1	CASSSGDMGEAFF	TGTGCCAGCAGCTCAGGGGACATGGGTGAAGCTTTCTTT
-	TRBD2	TRBV5-1	TRBJ2-4	CASSPRAGGLTIAKNIQYF	TGCGCCAGCAGCCCCCGCGCGGGAGGCCTTACTATAGCCAAAAACATTCAGTACTTC
-	TRBD1	TRBV19	TRBJ2-7	CASSDRGYEQYF	TGTGCCAGTTCGGACAGGGGCTACGAGCAGTACTTC
few	-	TRBV4-1	TRBJ2-1	CASSQAGKRVGNEQFF	TGCGCCAGCAGCCAAGCAGGGAAACGGGTCGGCAATGAGCAGTTCTTC
-	-	TRBV11-2	TRBJ1-6	CASSLDRPSPLHF	TGTGCCAGCAGCTTAGATCGTCCGTCACCCCTCCACTTT
-	TRBD1	TRBV30	TRBJ1-2	CAWSVDRKGYGYTF	TGTGCCTGGAGTGTGGACAGGAAGGGGTATGGCTACACCTTC
-	-	TRBV29-1	TRBJ1-4	CSVGQRYNEKLFF	TGCAGCGTTGGACAGCGTTATAATGAAAAACTGTTTTTT
-	TRBD1	TRBV29-1	TRBJ1-2	CSVVDRSDSYGYTF	TGCAGCGTTGTGGACAGGTCGGATTCCTATGGCTACACCTTC
-	-	TRBV5-6	TRBJ1-4	CASSLAGRGWANEKLFF	TGTGCCAGCAGCTTGGCCGGCAGGGGATGGGCTAATGAAAAACTGTTTTTT
-	TRBD1	TRBV5-4	TRBJ2-1	CASLSGQGADEQFF	TGTGCCAGCCTTTCCGGGCAGGGGGCCGATGAGCAGTTCTTC
-	-	TRBV2	TRBJ2-5	CASSARRPGAGETQYF	TGTGCCAGCAGTGCCCGCCGCCCAGGGGCAGGGGAGACCCAGTACTTC
-	TRBD2	TRBV7-9	TRBJ2-1	CASRTSGGAVEFF	TGTGCCAGCAGGACTAGCGGGGGGGCGGTTGAGTTCTTC
-	-	TRBV30	TRBJ2-5	CAWTDTSQETQYF	TGTGCCTGGACTGACACCTCCCAAGAGACCCAGTACTTC
few	TRBD1	TRBV18	TRBJ1-2	CASSPSDRGYGYTF	TGTGCCAGCTCACCATCGGACAGGGGCTATGGCTACACCTTC
-	-	TRBV29-1	TRBJ2-4	CSVRTPGNGNIQYF	TGCAGCGTTCGGACTCCTGGGAATGGAAACATTCAGTACTTC
few	TRBD2	TRBV9	TRBJ2-1	CASSGRTSGFSYNEQFF	TGTGCCAGCAGCGGCCGGACTAGCGGGTTCTCCTACAATGAGCAGTTCTTC
few	TRBD2	TRBV7-9	TRBJ2-5	CASSFVTSGEETQYF	TGTGCCAGCAGCTTTGTGACTAGCGGGGAAGAGACCCAGTACTTC
-	-	TRBV6-1	TRBJ1-1	CASSEPHRDPAFF	TGTGCCAGCAGTGAACCACACAGGGATCCAGCTTTCTTT